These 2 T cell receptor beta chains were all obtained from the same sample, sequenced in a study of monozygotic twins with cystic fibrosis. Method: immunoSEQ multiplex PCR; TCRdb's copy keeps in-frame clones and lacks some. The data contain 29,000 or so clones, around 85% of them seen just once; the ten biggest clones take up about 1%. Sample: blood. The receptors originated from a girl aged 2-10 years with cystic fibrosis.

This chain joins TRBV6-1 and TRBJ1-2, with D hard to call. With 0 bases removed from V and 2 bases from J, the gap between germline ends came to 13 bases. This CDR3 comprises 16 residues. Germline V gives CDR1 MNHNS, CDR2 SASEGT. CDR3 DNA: TGTGCCAGCAGTGAAGCGGTCGGTACGCAAAACTATGGCTACACCTTC. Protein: CASSEAVGTQNYGYTF.

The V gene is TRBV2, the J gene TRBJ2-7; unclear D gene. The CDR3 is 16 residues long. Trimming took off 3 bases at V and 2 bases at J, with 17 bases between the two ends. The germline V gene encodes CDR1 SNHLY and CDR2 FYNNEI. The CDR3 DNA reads TGTGCCAGCAGTGACCAGCTCCGAGCTGGGACCTACGAGCAGTACTTC. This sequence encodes CASSDQLRAGTYEQYF.